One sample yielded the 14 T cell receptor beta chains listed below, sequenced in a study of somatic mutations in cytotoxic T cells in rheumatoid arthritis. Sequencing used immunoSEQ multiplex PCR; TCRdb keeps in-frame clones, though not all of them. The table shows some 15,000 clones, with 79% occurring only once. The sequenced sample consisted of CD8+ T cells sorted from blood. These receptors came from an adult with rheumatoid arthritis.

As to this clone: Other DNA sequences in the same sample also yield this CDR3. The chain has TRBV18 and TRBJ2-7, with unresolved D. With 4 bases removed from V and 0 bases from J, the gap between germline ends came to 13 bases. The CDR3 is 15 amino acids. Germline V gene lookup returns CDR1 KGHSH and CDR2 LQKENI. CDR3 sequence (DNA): TGTGCCAGCTCACTAGGGCAGCTAAGCTCCTACGAGCAGTACTTC. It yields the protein CASSLGQLSSYEQYF.

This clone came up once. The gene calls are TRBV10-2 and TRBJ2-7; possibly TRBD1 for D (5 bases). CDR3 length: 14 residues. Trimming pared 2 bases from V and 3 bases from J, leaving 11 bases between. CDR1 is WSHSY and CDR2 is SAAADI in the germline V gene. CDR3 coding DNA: TGCGCCAGCAGTGAGATTTCAGGGTACTACGAGCAGTACTTC. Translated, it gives CASSEISGYYEQYF.

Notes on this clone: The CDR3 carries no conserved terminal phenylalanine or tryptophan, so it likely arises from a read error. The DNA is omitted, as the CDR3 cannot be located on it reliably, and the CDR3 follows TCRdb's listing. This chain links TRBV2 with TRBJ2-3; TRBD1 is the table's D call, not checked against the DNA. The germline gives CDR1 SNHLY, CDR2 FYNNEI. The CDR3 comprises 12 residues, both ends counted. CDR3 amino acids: CASSDSIWGLRL.

The DNA for the CDR3 is TGTGCCAGCAGCTCTAATTCTGTGGGAAATGGCTACACCTTC. Protein sequence: CASSSNSVGNGYTF. The chain carries TRBV11-2 and TRBJ1-2; D is uncertain. Germline CDR1 is SGHAT and CDR2 is FQNNGV. The CDR3 has 14 amino acids. V lost 4 bases and J 6 bases, leaving 15 bases between the germline ends.

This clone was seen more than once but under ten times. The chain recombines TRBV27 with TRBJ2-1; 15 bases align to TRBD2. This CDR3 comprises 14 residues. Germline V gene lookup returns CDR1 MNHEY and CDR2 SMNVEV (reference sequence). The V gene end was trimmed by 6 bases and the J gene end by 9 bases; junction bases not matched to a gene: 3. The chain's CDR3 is CASSPGLAGGEQFF. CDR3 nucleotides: TGTGCCAGCAGCCCGGGACTAGCGGGAGGTGAGCAGTTCTTC.

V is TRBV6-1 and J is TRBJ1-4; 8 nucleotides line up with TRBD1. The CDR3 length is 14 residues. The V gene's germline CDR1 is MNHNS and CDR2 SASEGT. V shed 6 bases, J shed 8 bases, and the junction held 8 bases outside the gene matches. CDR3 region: CASSPGGEEEKLFF. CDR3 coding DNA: TGTGCCAGCAGCCCAGGGGGCGAAGAAGAAAAACTGTTTTTT.

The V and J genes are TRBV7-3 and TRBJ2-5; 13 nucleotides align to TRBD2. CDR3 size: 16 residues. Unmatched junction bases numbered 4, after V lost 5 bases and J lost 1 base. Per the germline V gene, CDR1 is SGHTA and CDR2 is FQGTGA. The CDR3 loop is CASSPGLAGSQETQYF. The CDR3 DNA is TGTGCCAGCAGCCCGGGACTAGCGGGAAGCCAAGAGACCCAGTACTTC.

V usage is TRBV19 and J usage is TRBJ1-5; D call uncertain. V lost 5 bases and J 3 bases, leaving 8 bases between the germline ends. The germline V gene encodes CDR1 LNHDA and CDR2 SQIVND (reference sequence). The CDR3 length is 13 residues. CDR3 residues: CASSPGFNQPQHF. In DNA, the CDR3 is TGTGCCAGTAGTCCCGGTTTCAATCAGCCCCAGCATTTT.

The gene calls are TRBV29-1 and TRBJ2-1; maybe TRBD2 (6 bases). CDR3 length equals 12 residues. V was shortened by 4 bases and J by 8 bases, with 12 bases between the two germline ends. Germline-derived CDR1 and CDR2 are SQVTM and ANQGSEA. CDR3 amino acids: CSVALAVDEQFF. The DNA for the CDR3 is TGCAGCGTTGCACTAGCAGTCGATGAGCAGTTCTTC.

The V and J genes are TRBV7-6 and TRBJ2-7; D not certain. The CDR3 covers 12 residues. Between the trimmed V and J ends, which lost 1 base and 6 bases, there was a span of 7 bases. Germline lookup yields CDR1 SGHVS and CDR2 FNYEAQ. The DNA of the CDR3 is TGTGCCAGCAGCTTAGAGTATCGCGAGCAGTACTTC. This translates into CASSLEYREQYF.

CDR3 sequence: CASSAPLPTSGYSTDTQYF. CDR3 DNA: TGTGCCAGCAGCGCGCCGCTCCCGACTAGCGGCTATAGCACAGATACGCAGTATTTT. The gene calls are TRBV7-9 and TRBJ2-3; 9 bases map to TRBD2. V lost 5 bases, J lost 0 bases, and 15 bases stayed unmatched. This CDR3 has 19 residues. Germline CDR1 reads SEHNR; CDR2 reads FQNEAQ (reference sequence).

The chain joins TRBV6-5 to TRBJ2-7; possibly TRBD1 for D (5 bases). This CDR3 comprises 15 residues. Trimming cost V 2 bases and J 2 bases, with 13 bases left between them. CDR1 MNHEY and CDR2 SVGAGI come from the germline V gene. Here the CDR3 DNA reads TGTGCCAGCAGTTACGGCGCAGGGCCTACCTACGAGCAGTACTTC. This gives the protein CASSYGAGPTYEQYF.

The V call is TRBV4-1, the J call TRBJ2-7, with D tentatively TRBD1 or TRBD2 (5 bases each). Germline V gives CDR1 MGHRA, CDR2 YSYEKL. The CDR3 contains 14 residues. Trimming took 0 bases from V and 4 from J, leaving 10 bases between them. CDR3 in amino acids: CASSQEYWGYEQYF. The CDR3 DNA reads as TGCGCCAGCAGCCAAGAATACTGGGGGTACGAGCAGTACTTC.

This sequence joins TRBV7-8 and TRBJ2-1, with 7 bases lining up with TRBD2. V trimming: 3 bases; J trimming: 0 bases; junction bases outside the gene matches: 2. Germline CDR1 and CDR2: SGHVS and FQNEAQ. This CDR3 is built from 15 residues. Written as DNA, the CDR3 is TGTGCCAGCAGCTTCCGCGGGAGCTCCTACAATGAGCAGTTCTTC. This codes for CASSFRGSSYNEQFF.